This T cell receptor (beta chain) was sequenced for a study of cytomegalovirus exposure and HLA in healthy donors. Study-level results: Excluded: some indistinguishable V segments such as TRBV6-2 and TRBV6-3. Previous analysis showed most TCR beta V segments were productive about 87% or about 30% of the time. Later analysis placed DRB1 highest and HLA-C lowest in TCR association rates, which differed by HLA locus.

The PCR employed 60 Vbeta primers together with 13 Jbeta primers. Here immunoSEQ multiplex PCR was the method, and the copy in TCRdb shows in-frame clones only, minus some. Here the sample spans roughly 150,000 clones, 65% to 85% being singletons. Of note for this clone: Its antigen remains unknown. Its ends do not fully match the called genes, so a read error is possible.

This CDR3 is 16 amino acids long. Germline V lookup: CDR1 MDHEN, CDR2 SYDVKM. The rearrangement joins TRBV28 to TRBJ1-2; D is unresolved. Sample: PBMCs. This TCR came from a male donor in good health and CMV-seronegative. The DNA of the CDR3 is TGTGCCGGCAGTTCCCCTCGGCAGGACTATAACTATGGCTACACCTTC. The encoded protein is CAGSSPRQDYNYGYTF.